The clone carrying this TCR beta chain was observed a single time. What it recognizes is unknown. This entry belongs to a study of cytomegalovirus exposure and HLA in healthy donors. The study, taken as a whole, reports: Reports described diagnosis of cytomegalovirus status by the classifier as highly specific and sensitive. The dataset shows that most TCR sequences were rare, while some public TCRs occurred in many donors.

This table comes from immunoSEQ multiplex PCR, and its TCRdb copy is limited to in-frame clones, with some not included. The table has 57,000 or so clones, around 94% seen once. V was clipped by 8 bases and J by 0 bases, with 14 bases between them. This CDR3 spans 16 amino acids. CDR1 MNHEY and CDR2 SMNVEV come from the germline V gene (reference sequence). The receptor's source is a man aged 18 to 30 in good health and CMV-seronegative. Sequencing was performed on PBMCs. The chain combines TRBV27 with TRBJ2-6; perhaps TRBD1 as D (5 bases). CDR3: CASANRFLSGANVLTF. The CDR3 DNA reads TGTGCCAGCGCCAACAGGTTTCTCTCTGGGGCCAACGTCCTGACTTTC.